The entry below describes one T cell receptor (beta chain). Its antigen remains unidentified. The data derive from a study of PD-L1 blockade in urothelial cancer. As for the study in general: Once treatment had started, blood was analyzed at 3 weeks (second dose) and again at 6 weeks.

Study-level findings and limits: It was durable-benefit patients whose tumor-associated blood clones expanded more at 3 weeks. In blood sampled pretreatment, TCR clonality below the median predicted better survival.

The germline V gene has CDR1 SGHTA and CDR2 FQGNSA. CDR3 length: 15 amino acids. V lost 5 bases and J lost 8, with 21 bases in between. Sequencing was performed with immunoSEQ multiplex PCR; in TCRdb, only in-frame clones are kept and a portion is missing. This table has tens of thousands of clones, around nine tenths appearing once. The sequence was collected from a man aged 60-69 years with urothelial cancer. The chain has TRBV7-2 and TRBJ1-1, with D maybe TRBD1 (5 bases). The sequenced sample was PBMCs, obtained around atezolizumab (anti-PD-L1) treatment. The CDR3 DNA sequence: TGTGCCAGCAGCCTCGCCTCGGGACCCGGGAGGGAAGCTTTCTTT. It yields the protein CASSLASGPGREAFF.